This T cell receptor beta chain was documented in a study of T cells in localized non-small cell lung cancer. Only in-frame clones appear in the TCRdb table, and some are missing; sequencing was by immunoSEQ multiplex PCR. The sample has about 41,000 clones, roughly 80% seen once. As for this clone: The antigen is undetermined.

General study points: Prolonged overall survival went with higher T cell density in the blood. Appearing in adjacent lung were a median about 50 of the top 100 tumor clones. The study sequenced only one region of the tumor. As a result, intratumor heterogeneity could not be excluded and remains possible. In uninvolved adjacent lung, T cell clonality reached its highest value, exceeding tumor.

The TCR originated in a man aged 40 to 75 with stage II lung adenocarcinoma. The sequences come from PBMCs, collected before any cancer treatment.

The DNA of the CDR3 is TGTGCCAGCAGCCTAGTCCGGGAGGAAGAGACCCAGTACTTC. Protein sequence: CASSLVREEETQYF. The chain couples TRBV7-2 to TRBJ2-5, with 7 positions matching TRBD2. CDR1 is SGHTA and CDR2 is FQGNSA in the germline V gene. This CDR3 spans 14 amino acids. The trim removed 5 bases at V and 3 bases at J, leaving 6 bases unmatched.